These T cell receptor beta chains were read from a single sample in a study of blood T cell repertoires in COVID-19. The data were produced by immunoSEQ multiplex PCR, yet TCRdb's version contains in-frame clones alone and is incomplete. This sample has over 150,000 clones; 76% occur once, and the top ten carry around 3.5%. The specimen sequenced was peripheral blood. The receptors were sampled from a woman at least 80 years old with acute or convalescent COVID-19. Each CDR3 is given with its conserved first and last residue.

V	J	CDR3
TRBV29-1	TRBJ2-6	CSVTLDREVSGANVLTF
TRBV18	TRBJ1-5	CASSPDSRGNQPQHF
TRBV19	TRBJ1-3	CASRETKTSGNTIYF
TRBV5-1	TRBJ2-1	CASSSIGLDYNEQFF
TRBV7-9	TRBJ2-1	CASSLDREYNEQFF
TRBV29-1	TRBJ2-1	CSVEDQQGYYNEQFF
TRBV3-1/TRBV3-2	TRBJ2-5	CASTGGPETQYF
TRBV6-2/TRBV6-3	TRBJ2-1	CASSGLAGGKYNEQFF
TRBV7-9	TRBJ1-5	CASSLVRPGQAGRNQPQHF
TRBV7-9	TRBJ1-1	CASSLEITQRAFF
TRBV5-1	TRBJ2-1	CASSYGQVYNEQFF
TRBV3-1/TRBV3-2	TRBJ2-7	CASSHPQGEGYEQYF
TRBV6-5	TRBJ2-7	CASSSGTGEQYF
TRBV3-1/TRBV3-2	TRBJ1-6	CASSQVQGPNSPLHF
TRBV7-2	TRBJ1-1	CASIPGGGSEAFF
TRBV6-5	TRBJ2-2	CAGTITGGTGELFF
TRBV2	TRBJ1-4	CATLGSAGEKLFF
TRBV3-1/TRBV3-2	TRBJ2-1	CASSQGSPSSGRNNEQFF
TRBV7-3	TRBJ1-2	CASSLDRGLHGYTF
TRBV2	TRBJ2-7	CASRTGVWEQYF
TRBV2	TRBJ2-7	CASRTSGSSYEQYF
TRBV6-1	TRBJ2-7	CASSDGGSGYEQYF
TRBV18	TRBJ1-6	CASSPSRDSPLHF
TRBV29-1	TRBJ1-2	CSVEDQRTGGGYTF
TRBV7-2	TRBJ2-7	CASSPWTSESYEQYF
TRBV5-1	TRBJ1-5	CASSLDPGQGNQPQHF
TRBV18	TRBJ1-2	CASSQQGGGYTF
TRBV6-6	TRBJ2-2	CASSALDRPELFF
TRBV4-1	TRBJ1-5	CASSQDLVTGNQPQHF
TRBV4-2	TRBJ2-2	CASSPGTSGNTGELFF
TRBV18	TRBJ2-3	CASSLQTGSTDTQYF
TRBV30	TRBJ1-4	CAWSVVGEKLFF
TRBV19	TRBJ1-1	CASKGQGSTEAFF